A single sample gave rise to the 17 T cell receptor beta chains below, sequenced in a study of blood T cell repertoires in COVID-19 (dated by TCRdb to about 2020). Preparation of the library involved the immunoSEQ multiplex PCR assay. Entries here come from immuneACCESS through TCRdb and include only in-frame sequences with V and J called. Some clones fail to appear in such tables; in the studies checked, an unresolved V gene covers under half of the shortfall, and the cause of the remainder is unknown. Within this sample are roughly 180,000 clones, with roughly 80% of them counted one time only. The ten largest clones take up more than 4.5% of the sample. Sequenced material: peripheral blood. These receptors were obtained from a woman aged 25-40 years with acute or convalescent COVID-19.

The chain employs TRBV7-9 and TRBJ1-2; 9 bases are a match to TRBD1. V trimming: 4 bases; J trimming: 2 bases; junction bases outside the gene matches: 5. CDR1 is SEHNR and CDR2 is FQNEAQ in the germline V gene (reference sequence). The CDR3 is 15 residues long. The CDR3, as DNA: TGTGCCAGCAGCTCCCGGGACAGGGAGAACTATGGCTACACCTTC. Its protein product is CASSSRDRENYGYTF.

This chain uses TRBV5-1 with TRBJ1-5, with TRBD1 matching over 7 bases. Trimming took 4 bases from V and 6 from J; bases not matched to a gene: 7. From germline, CDR1 is SGHRS and CDR2 YFSETQ. The CDR3 is 14 amino acids. CDR3 bases: TGCGCCAGCAGCCAACAGGGGTTAGGTCAGCCCCAGCATTTT. Protein sequence: CASSQQGLGQPQHF.

The chain couples TRBV10-3 to TRBJ2-7, with TRBD1 matching 8 bases. This CDR3 spans 12 amino acids. Looked up from germline, CDR1 is ENHRY and CDR2 is SYGVKD. With V trimmed by 10 bases and J by 5 bases, 7 bases remained unmatched. The CDR3 is CATGQGPNEQYF. In DNA, the CDR3 is TGTGCCACTGGACAGGGTCCCAACGAGCAGTACTTC.

This clone turned up a few times. The J gene is TRBJ1-6, the V gene TRBV10-3, with D perhaps matching TRBD1 (5 bases). Between the trimmed V and J ends, which lost 1 base and 7 bases, there was a span of 8 bases. This CDR3 spans 14 amino acids. From germline, CDR1 is ENHRY and CDR2 SYGVKD. The CDR3, as DNA: TGTGCCATCAGTGAGTTGGGGGGGAATTCACCCCTCCACTTT. As protein: CAISELGGNSPLHF.

The J gene is TRBJ1-1, the V gene TRBV5-1; D uncertain. The germline V gene has CDR1 SGHRS and CDR2 YFSETQ. This CDR3 has 15 amino acids. Between the trimmed V and J ends, which lost 1 base and 2 bases, there was a span of 12 bases. The CDR3 loop reads CASSLTGGVNTEAFF. The CDR3 DNA reads TGCGCCAGCAGCTTGACGGGAGGAGTTAACACTGAAGCTTTCTTT.

This chain connects TRBV3-1 (or the pseudogene TRBV3-2) to TRBJ2-7, with 10 bases fitting TRBD1. In germline, CDR1 is LGHDT, CDR2 YNNKEL (reference sequence). This CDR3 is built from 16 residues. V lost 0 bases and J lost 4; bases outside the gene matches: 6. DNA of the CDR3: TGTGCCAGCAGCCAAGAACCCGGGACAGGGGTATACGAGCAGTACTTC. This translates into CASSQEPGTGVYEQYF.

V is TRBV7-9 and J is TRBJ2-1; 8 bases align to TRBD1. CDR3 length equals 16 residues. CDR1 and CDR2 (germline): SEHNR, FQNEAQ (reference sequence). J lost 5 bases, V lost 5 bases, and 11 bases had no gene match. CDR3 nucleotides: TGTGCCAGCAGCGGAGTAGTGGGACAGGCGAACAATGAGCAGTTCTTC. This encodes CASSGVVGQANNEQFF.

This clone has just one count. The rearrangement joins TRBV27 to TRBJ2-3; 10 bases align to TRBD1. Germline CDR1 is MNHEY and CDR2 is SMNVEV (reference sequence). This CDR3 is 18 amino acids long. J gave up 0 bases and V 6 bases, and 12 bases lay outside the gene matches. The CDR3 sequence: CASRSTGGRHTSTDTQYF. CDR3 DNA sequence: TGTGCCAGCAGATCGACAGGGGGCCGACATACTAGCACAGATACGCAGTATTTT.

V and J are TRBV14 and TRBJ1-1; 10 bases are shared with TRBD1. With 5 bases clipped from V and 4 bases from J, the junction kept 7 bases outside the gene matches. This CDR3 is 15 amino acids long. Per the germline V gene, CDR1 is SGHDN and CDR2 is FVKESK. The CDR3: CASSSTGGGGTEAFF. The CDR3 DNA follows: TGTGCCAGCAGCTCGACAGGGGGCGGTGGCACTGAAGCTTTCTTT.

This rearrangement joins TRBV5-1 to TRBJ1-2, with 7 bases matching TRBD1. CDR3 length: 14 amino acids. Germline loops: CDR1 SGHRS, CDR2 YFSETQ. V lost 4 bases to trimming and J lost 5 bases; unmatched junction nucleotides: 8. CDR3 amino acids: CASSQGDRAYGYTF. The DNA for the CDR3 is TGCGCCAGCAGCCAGGGAGACAGGGCTTATGGCTACACCTTC.

This clone occurred a few times. The V gene is TRBV30, the J gene TRBJ1-4, with D perhaps matching TRBD1 (5 bases). This CDR3 contains 15 residues. The V gene's germline CDR1 is GTSNPN and CDR2 SVGIG (reference sequence). Deletions cut 0 bases from V and 7 bases from J, with 15 bases between. CDR3 in DNA: TGTGCCTGGAGTGTATTGCGGGGCCTGGGTGAAAAACTGTTTTTT. Amino acid sequence: CAWSVLRGLGEKLFF.

The chain uses TRBV27 and TRBJ2-1; tentatively, D is TRBD2 (6 bases). CDR3 size: 14 residues. Germline V gene sequence: CDR1 MNHEY, CDR2 SMNVEV (reference sequence). V lost 6 bases, J lost 6 bases, and 15 bases lay in between. In DNA form, the CDR3 reads TGTGCCAGCAGGTCAGATCTAGCGAGCAATGAGCAGTTCTTC. Its protein product is CASRSDLASNEQFF.

The gene calls are TRBV5-6 and TRBJ2-5; 11 bases align to TRBD2. The germline V gene has CDR1 SGHDT and CDR2 YYEEEE. The CDR3 extends over 16 amino acids. The junction had 9 bases not matched to a gene; V was cut back by 4 bases and J by 4 bases. For the CDR3, the DNA is TGTGCCAGCAGCGGGCGTAGCGGGGGGGCTTTAGAGACCCAGTACTTC. Its protein is CASSGRSGGALETQYF.

The chain employs TRBV6-4 and TRBJ1-1; D ambiguous. V gave up 6 bases and J gave up 0 bases, with 14 bases separating them. Germline CDR1 reads MRHNA; CDR2 reads SNTAGT. The CDR3 has 15 amino acids. DNA for the CDR3: TGTGCCAGCAGACGGGTTAAGAAAATGAACACTGAAGCTTTCTTT. Protein sequence: CASRRVKKMNTEAFF.

V and J are TRBV18 and TRBJ2-3; 7 nucleotides match TRBD1. J was trimmed by 0 bases and V by 6 bases; bases with no gene match: 9. The CDR3 is made up of 16 amino acids. Germline V CDR1 and CDR2: KGHSH, LQKENI. As DNA, the CDR3 is TGTGCCAGCTCCCTGACCGGGACAGCTAGCACAGATACGCAGTATTTT. This translates into CASSLTGTASTDTQYF.

The chain is built from TRBV20-1 and TRBJ2-1; D ambiguous. Germline V gives CDR1 DFQATT, CDR2 SNEGSKA (reference sequence). CDR3 size: 10 residues. V was cut by 6 bases and J by 15 bases, with 15 bases left in between. In nucleotides, the CDR3 is TGCAGTGCCGCCAGCGAGGTTGGGTTCTTC. It is translated as CSAASEVGFF.

This clone was picked up many times. The chain recombines TRBV4-2 with TRBJ2-1, with TRBD2 matching over 11 bases. CDR1 is LGHNA and CDR2 is YNFKEQ in the germline V gene. The J segment lost 7 bases and the V segment lost 1 base, leaving 9 bases of the junction unmatched. The CDR3 runs to 17 residues. CDR3 amino acids: CASSQALAGGWGNEQFF. CDR3 bases: TGTGCCAGCAGCCAAGCGCTAGCGGGAGGATGGGGAAATGAGCAGTTCTTC.